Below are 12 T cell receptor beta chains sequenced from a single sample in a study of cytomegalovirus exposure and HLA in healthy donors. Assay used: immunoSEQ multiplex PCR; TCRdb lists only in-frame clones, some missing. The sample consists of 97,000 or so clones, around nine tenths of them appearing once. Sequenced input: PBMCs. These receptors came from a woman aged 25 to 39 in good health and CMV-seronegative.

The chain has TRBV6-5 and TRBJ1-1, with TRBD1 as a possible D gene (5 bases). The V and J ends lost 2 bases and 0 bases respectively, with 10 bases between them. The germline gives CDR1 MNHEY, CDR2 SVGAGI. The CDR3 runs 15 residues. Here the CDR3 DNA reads TGTGCCAGCAGTTACGCCCAGGGTCTGAACACTGAAGCTTTCTTT. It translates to CASSYAQGLNTEAFF.

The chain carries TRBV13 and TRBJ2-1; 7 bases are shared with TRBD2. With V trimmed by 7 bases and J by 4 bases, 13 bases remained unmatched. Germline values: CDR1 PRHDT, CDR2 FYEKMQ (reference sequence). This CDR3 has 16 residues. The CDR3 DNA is TGTGCCAGCACCCGTGGATCTAGCGGCAAGTACAATGAGCAGTTCTTC. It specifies CASTRGSSGKYNEQFF.

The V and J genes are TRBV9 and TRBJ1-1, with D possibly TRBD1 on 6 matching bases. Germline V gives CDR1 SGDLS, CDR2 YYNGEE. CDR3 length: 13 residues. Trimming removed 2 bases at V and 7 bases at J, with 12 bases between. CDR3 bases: TGTGCCAGCAGCGTTACAGGGAGCGGTGAAGCTTTCTTT. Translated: CASSVTGSGEAFF.

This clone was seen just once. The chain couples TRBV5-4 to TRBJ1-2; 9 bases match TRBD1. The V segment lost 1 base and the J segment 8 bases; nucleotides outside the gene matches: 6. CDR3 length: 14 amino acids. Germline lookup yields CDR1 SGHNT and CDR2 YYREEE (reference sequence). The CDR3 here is CASSLTGGEMGYTF. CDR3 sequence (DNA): TGTGCCAGCAGCTTGACAGGGGGCGAAATGGGCTACACCTTC. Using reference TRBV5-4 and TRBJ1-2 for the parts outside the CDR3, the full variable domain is ETGVTQSPTHLIKTRGQQVTLRCSSQSGHNTVSWYQQALGQGPQFIFQYYREEENGRGNFPPRFSGLQFPNYSSELNVNALELDDSALYLCASSLTGGEMGYTFGSGTRLTVV.

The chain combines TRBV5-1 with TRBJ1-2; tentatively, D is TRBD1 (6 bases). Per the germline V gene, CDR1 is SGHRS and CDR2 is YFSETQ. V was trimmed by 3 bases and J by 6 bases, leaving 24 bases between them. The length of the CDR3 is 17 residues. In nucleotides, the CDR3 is TGCGCCAGCAGCTCCGTGGGGGGGCGTGGACCTAATAATGGCTACACCTTC. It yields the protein CASSSVGGRGPNNGYTF.

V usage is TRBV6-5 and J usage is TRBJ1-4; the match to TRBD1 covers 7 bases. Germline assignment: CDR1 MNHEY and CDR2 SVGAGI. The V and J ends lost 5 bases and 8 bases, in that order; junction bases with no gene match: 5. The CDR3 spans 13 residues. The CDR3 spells CASSGTDEEKLFF. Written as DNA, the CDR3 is TGTGCCAGCAGTGGGACAGACGAGGAAAAACTGTTTTTT.

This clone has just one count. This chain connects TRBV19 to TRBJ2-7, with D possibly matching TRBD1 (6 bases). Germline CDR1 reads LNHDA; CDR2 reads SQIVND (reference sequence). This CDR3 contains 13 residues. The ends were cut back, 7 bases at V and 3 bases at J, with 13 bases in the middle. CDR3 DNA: TGTGCCAGTACCGCAAGAGGGGGCTACGAGCAGTACTTC. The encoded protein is CASTARGGYEQYF.

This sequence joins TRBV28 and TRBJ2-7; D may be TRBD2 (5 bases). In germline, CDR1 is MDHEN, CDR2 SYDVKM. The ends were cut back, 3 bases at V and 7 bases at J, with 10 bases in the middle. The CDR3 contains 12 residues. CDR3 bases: TGTGCCAGCAGTTTGAGGAGGCTGGAGCAGTACTTC. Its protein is CASSLRRLEQYF. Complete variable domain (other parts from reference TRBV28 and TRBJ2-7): DVKVTQSSRYLVKRTGEKVFLECVQDMDHENMFWYRQDPGLGLRLIYFSYDVKMKEKGDIPEGYSVSREKKERFSLILESASTNQTSMYLCASSLRRLEQYFGPGTRLTVT.

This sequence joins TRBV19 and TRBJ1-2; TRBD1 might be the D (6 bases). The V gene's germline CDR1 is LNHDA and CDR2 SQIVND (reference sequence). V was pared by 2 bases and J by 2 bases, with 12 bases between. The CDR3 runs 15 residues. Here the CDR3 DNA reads TGTGCCAGTAGTATATTAGCAGGGGTAAACTATGGCTACACCTTC. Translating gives CASSILAGVNYGYTF.

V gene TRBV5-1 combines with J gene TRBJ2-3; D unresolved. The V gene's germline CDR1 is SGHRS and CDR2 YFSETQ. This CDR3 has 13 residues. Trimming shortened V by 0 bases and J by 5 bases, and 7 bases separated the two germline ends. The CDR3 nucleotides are TGCGCCAGCAGCTTGGATCCGGGAGATACGCAGTATTTT. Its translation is CASSLDPGDTQYF.

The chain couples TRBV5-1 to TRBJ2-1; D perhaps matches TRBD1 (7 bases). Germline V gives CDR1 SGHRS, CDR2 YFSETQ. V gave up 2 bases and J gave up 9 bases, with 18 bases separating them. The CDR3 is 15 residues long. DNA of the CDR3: TGCGCCAGCAGCTTTACAGCGGGCCAGGGGGGTGAGCAGTTCTTC. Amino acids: CASSFTAGQGGEQFF.

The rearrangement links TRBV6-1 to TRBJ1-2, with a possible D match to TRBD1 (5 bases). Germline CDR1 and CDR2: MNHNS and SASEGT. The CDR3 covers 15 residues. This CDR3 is CVTGAATSTNYGYTF. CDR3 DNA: TGTGTCACTGGGGCAGCAACCTCAACTAACTATGGCTACACCTTC.